This entry describes one T cell receptor (beta chain). The antigen is not known. With V trimmed by 3 bases and J by 2 bases, 4 bases remained unmatched. The CDR3 is made up of 14 amino acids. The germline V gene has CDR1 WSHSY and CDR2 SAAADI. MiXCR, run by TCRdb on the 5' RACE reads, gives a single entry per CDR3 protein. This table has 180,000 or so distinct CDR3 sequences, more than 9% appearing once. The data were obtained in a study of CD8 T cells in ankylosing spondylitis. Overall study results and limits: Enrichment of disease-linked clones was reportedly significant in matched ankylosing spondylitis synovial fluid.

The origin of this receptor is a male donor with ankylosing spondylitis or in good health (not recorded which). The rearrangement joins TRBV10-2 to TRBJ2-7; 7 bases are a match to TRBD2. The sample was blood, either unsorted or a sorted T cell fraction (not recorded which). CDR3 protein: CASSEPREAYEQYF. The CDR3 DNA sequence: TGCGCCAGCAGTGAACCCCGGGAGGCCTACGAGCAGTACTTC.